This entry lists 24 T cell receptor beta chains sequenced from one sample in a study of neurological immune-mediated disorders. Via MiXCR, TCRdb re-called the 5' RACE reads, giving one row per CDR3 protein. The sample contains about 17,000 distinct CDR3 sequences, approximately 3.7% of which appear only once. Sample: CD8+ T cells from blood. Receptors originate from a woman aged 40 to 50 in good health.

At least ten counts were recorded for this clonotype. The V call is TRBV20-1, the J call TRBJ2-7, with TRBD2 matching over 13 bases. Germline CDR1 is DFQATT and CDR2 is SNEGSKA (reference sequence). V dropped 2 bases and J dropped 5; count of bases not matched to a gene: 9. The CDR3 is 16 amino acids. As DNA, the CDR3 is TGCAGTGCTAGATATTCTAGGACTAGCGGGAGCCACGAGCAGTACTTC. Encoded protein: CSARYSRTSGSHEQYF.

This clonotype was seen ten or more times. The J gene is TRBJ1-3, the V gene TRBV28, with no clear D. V shed 3 bases and J shed 1 base, with 7 bases lying between them. CDR3 length: 14 amino acids. From germline, CDR1 is MDHEN and CDR2 SYDVKM. The CDR3 DNA sequence: TGTGCCAGCAGTTTCGCGGGGTCTGGAAACACCATATATTTT. Translated: CASSFAGSGNTIYF.

The table lists this clonotype with many counts. This chain links TRBV14 with TRBJ2-7; 8 bases are shared with TRBD1. Germline trimming cut 1 base from V and 2 bases from J; bases unmatched to any gene: 7. CDR3 length equals 16 residues. Germline V gene data show CDR1 as SGHDN and CDR2 as FVKESK. CDR3 sequence (DNA): TGTGCCAGCAGCCAAGGTCAAACAGGGGGTCCCTACGAGCAGTACTTC. It is translated as CASSQGQTGGPYEQYF.

This clonotype was recorded many times. The chain employs TRBV3-1 and TRBJ1-5; D is perhaps TRBD1 (5 bases). CDR1 and CDR2 from the germline V gene are LGHDT and YNNKEL (reference sequence). V dropped 3 bases and J dropped 5 bases, with 14 bases sitting between them. The CDR3 covers 15 residues. The CDR3 is CASSQSTQDDQPQHF. The CDR3 DNA reads as TGTGCCAGCAGCCAGTCAACACAGGACGATCAGCCCCAGCATTTT.

In its sample, this clonotype was seen many times. The chain joins TRBV20-1 to TRBJ2-6; D uncertain. Germline-derived CDR1 and CDR2 are DFQATT and SNEGSKA (reference sequence). Trimming shortened V by 1 base and J by 0 bases, and 4 bases separated the two germline ends. This CDR3 is built from 14 residues. The CDR3 DNA is TGCAGTGCTAGAGGCCACTCTGGGGCCAACGTCCTGACTTTC. Translating gives CSARGHSGANVLTF.

This clonotype showed up just a few times. The rearrangement links TRBV27 to TRBJ2-7, with D possibly being TRBD2 (6 bases). The V end was cut by 5 bases, the J end by 4 bases, with 15 bases between. The germline V gene encodes CDR1 MNHEY and CDR2 SMNVEV (reference sequence). CDR3 size: 14 residues. Here the CDR3 reads CASSPGAGSYEQYF. The DNA for the CDR3 is TGTGCCAGCAGTCCCGGGGCGGGGTCATACGAGCAGTACTTC.

This clonotype appeared many times. The rearrangement uses TRBV6-6 and TRBJ2-7; D not certain. Trimming removed 6 bases from V and 3 bases from J, with 9 bases in between. This CDR3 spans 12 amino acids. CDR1 and CDR2 (germline): MNHNY, SVGAGI (reference sequence). The CDR3 DNA is TGTGCCAGCAGCACGGACGTCTACGAGCAGTACTTC. Translated, it gives CASSTDVYEQYF.

This clonotype has ten or more counts. The V call is TRBV5-6, the J call TRBJ1-1, with D possibly matching TRBD1 (5 bases). Trimming pared 0 bases from V and 2 bases from J, leaving 8 bases between. In germline, CDR1 is SGHDT, CDR2 YYEEEE. The CDR3 covers 14 residues. CDR3 protein: CASSLAGGNTEAFF. DNA of the CDR3: TGTGCCAGCAGCTTGGCCGGGGGAAACACTGAAGCTTTCTTT.

In its sample, this clonotype was seen many times. V usage is TRBV5-5 and J usage is TRBJ2-1, with D perhaps assigned TRBD1 or TRBD2 (5 bases each). Trimming cost V 4 bases and J 5 bases, with 16 bases left between them. Germline CDR1 is SGHKS and CDR2 is YYEKEE (reference sequence). The CDR3 is 15 residues long. CDR3 residues: CASSVGPSPNNEQFF. The CDR3 DNA reads as TGTGCCAGCAGCGTGGGACCCTCTCCGAACAATGAGCAGTTCTTC.

This clonotype is labeled as medium-sized. J is TRBJ2-1 and V is TRBV6-2 or TRBV6-3; D is ambiguous. This CDR3 comprises 13 residues. Trimming took 4 bases from V and 9 from J, leaving 13 bases between them. Germline V lookup: CDR1 MNHEY, CDR2 SVGEGT. The CDR3 region has the DNA TGTGCCAGCAGTTCTGGTAGCTTGATTGAGCAGTTCTTC. It specifies CASSSGSLIEQFF.

This clonotype was counted many times. The CDR3 sequence: CSATTGGDLSSYTF. The CDR3 coding sequence is TGCAGTGCTACCACGGGGGGGGACCTATCTAGCTACACCTTC. The chain is built from TRBV20-1 and TRBJ1-2; weak D call: TRBD1 (5 bases). This CDR3 is built from 14 residues. Germline V CDR1 and CDR2: DFQATT, SNEGSKA (reference sequence). V was shortened by 4 bases and J by 9 bases, with 21 bases between the two germline ends.

The table lists this clonotype with many counts. V gene TRBV27 combines with J gene TRBJ2-1; 10 positions match TRBD2. This CDR3 has 15 residues. V trimming: 5 bases; J trimming: 8 bases; junction bases outside the gene matches: 9. CDR1 and CDR2 (germline): MNHEY, SMNVEV (reference sequence). The CDR3, as DNA: TGTGCCAGCAGTCCGTCTAGCGGGAGTTGGTATGAGCAGTTCTTC. Protein: CASSPSSGSWYEQFF.

This clonotype occurred many times. The gene calls are TRBV5-6 and TRBJ1-2; D is unclear. This CDR3 is 14 amino acids long. V was pared by 2 bases and J by 0 bases, with 8 bases between. Germline V gene data show CDR1 as SGHDT and CDR2 as YYEEEE. CDR3 in amino acids: CASSFWESNYGYTF. The CDR3 DNA sequence: TGTGCCAGCAGCTTCTGGGAATCTAACTATGGCTACACCTTC.

This clonotype was recorded at least ten times. The CDR3 loop reads CASSLGQGRETYEQYF. The DNA of the CDR3 is TGCGCCAGCAGCTTGGGTCAAGGCAGGGAAACCTACGAGCAGTACTTC. The V call is TRBV5-1, the J call TRBJ2-7, with D possibly matching TRBD1 (5 bases). The CDR3 has 16 residues. The germline V gene encodes CDR1 SGHRS and CDR2 YFSETQ. V was cut by 0 bases and J by 2 bases, with 15 bases left in between.

This clonotype was found many times. This chain uses TRBV6-4 with TRBJ2-3; perhaps TRBD2 as D (5 bases). Trimming took off 10 bases at V and 2 bases at J, with 13 bases between the two ends. The CDR3 length is 13 residues. Germline V gives CDR1 MRHNA, CDR2 SNTAGT. The CDR3 sequence is CATQDGDTDTQYF. For the CDR3, the DNA is TGTGCCACCCAGGACGGGGACACAGATACGCAGTATTTT.

This clonotype was picked up many times. The rearrangement links TRBV20-1 to TRBJ1-3; TRBD1 agrees at 7 bases. This CDR3 has 15 amino acids. The junction had 10 bases not matched to a gene; V was cut back by 4 bases and J by 4 bases. Per the germline V gene, CDR1 is DFQATT and CDR2 is SNEGSKA (reference sequence). CDR3 residues: CSAMRQGGGGNTIYF. The DNA of the CDR3 is TGCAGTGCTATGCGGCAGGGGGGTGGAGGAAACACCATATATTTT.

At least ten counts were recorded for this clonotype. The chain carries TRBV5-1 and TRBJ2-6; D is undetermined. V lost 6 bases to trimming and J lost 0 bases, with 10 bases between them. This CDR3 has 15 amino acids. Looked up from germline, CDR1 is SGHRS and CDR2 is YFSETQ. CDR3 sequence reads: CASTEDPSGANVLTF. DNA for the CDR3: TGCGCCAGCACTGAGGACCCCTCTGGGGCCAACGTCCTGACTTTC.

The sample holds many counts of this clonotype. The chain employs TRBV7-8 and TRBJ2-2, with 11 bases identical to TRBD1. V trimming: 4 bases; J trimming: 7 bases; junction bases outside the gene matches: 8. The germline gives CDR1 SGHVS, CDR2 FQNEAQ. CDR3 length: 16 amino acids. The CDR3 DNA follows: TGTGCCAGCAGCTCTCGGACAGGGGGCGTAATCGGGGAGCTGTTTTTT. Its protein is CASSSRTGGVIGELFF.

This clonotype appeared many times. The chain joins TRBV7-2 to TRBJ1-2, with 8 bases identical to TRBD1. Germline loops: CDR1 SGHTA, CDR2 FQGNSA. V dropped 5 bases and J dropped 5; count of bases not matched to a gene: 7. The CDR3 spans 14 residues. The CDR3 spells CASSPGQGEYGYTF. The CDR3, as DNA: TGTGCCAGCAGCCCCGGACAGGGAGAATATGGCTACACCTTC.

This clonotype was counted ten times or more. The rearrangement links TRBV27 to TRBJ2-7; D might be TRBD1 (6 bases). CDR3 length equals 14 residues. Germline CDR1 MNHEY, CDR2 SMNVEV (reference sequence). V lost 5 bases, J lost 3 bases, and 14 bases lay in between. CDR3 residues: CASSPNLRGYEQYF. The CDR3 DNA follows: TGTGCCAGCAGTCCCAACCTCAGGGGCTACGAGCAGTACTTC.

This clonotype was found many times. The chain employs TRBV6-2 or TRBV6-3 and TRBJ2-7; 14 bases line up with TRBD2. With V trimmed by 4 bases and J by 2 bases, 1 base remained unmatched. The CDR3 contains 15 residues. Germline values: CDR1 MNHEY, CDR2 SVGEGT. The CDR3 nucleotides are TGTGCCAGCAGTTTGGGACTAGCGGGAGCCTACGAGCAGTACTTC. Encoded protein: CASSLGLAGAYEQYF.

This clonotype has ten or more counts. This chain links TRBV5-6 with TRBJ2-7; TRBD1 is a possible D gene (6 bases). Germline V gene sequence: CDR1 SGHDT, CDR2 YYEEEE. V lost 4 bases, J lost 5 bases, and 16 bases lay in between. The CDR3 contains 14 residues. CDR3 DNA sequence: TGTGCCAGCAGCCTAAGCAGGGGCCTTAACGAGCAGTACTTC. Its protein is CASSLSRGLNEQYF.

There are many counts of this clonotype. The J gene is TRBJ2-3, the V gene TRBV15; D not resolved. Trimming left V 0 bases short and J 4 bases short, with 8 bases between. Germline V gene data show CDR1 as LNHNV and CDR2 as YYDKDF (reference sequence). The CDR3 has 14 residues. In nucleotides, the CDR3 is TGTGCCACCAGCAGAGAGGAGTTTTCAGATACGCAGTATTTT. Its protein product is CATSREEFSDTQYF.

This clonotype was found many times. This chain joins TRBV20-1 and TRBJ2-7; TRBD2 aligns across 7 bases. The CDR3 spans 16 residues. Germline trimming cut 3 bases from V and 2 bases from J; bases unmatched to any gene: 13. From germline, CDR1 is DFQATT and CDR2 SNEGSKA (reference sequence). Here the CDR3 DNA reads TGCAGTGCTAGCCCCCTCGCTAGCGGTGATACCTACGAGCAGTACTTC. It yields the protein CSASPLASGDTYEQYF.